Listed below are T cell receptor beta chains from one sample, sequenced in a study of radiotherapy plus CTLA-4 blockade in lung cancer. Generated by immunoSEQ multiplex PCR, the TCRdb table keeps only in-frame clones and is missing some. This table holds tens of thousands of clones, around nine tenths found once. Here the sequenced sample was peripheral blood, taken from a patient treated with radiotherapy plus ipilimumab. The receptors derive from a human donor with non-small cell lung cancer that progressed on radiotherapy plus ipilimumab. Each CDR3 is given with its conserved first and last residue. The D gene is left open where the match is weak. Rows may omit the clone size; those that give it use once, few, many or a size class.

clone size | J gene | D gene | V gene | CDR3 protein | CDR3 DNA
- | TRBJ1-2 | - | TRBV5-6 | CASSLRRGQYVNYGYTF | TGTGCCAGCAGCTTGCGCCGAGGGCAGTACGTTAACTATGGCTACACCTTC
- | TRBJ2-5 | TRBD2 | TRBV5-6 | CASSRYGTSFQETQYF | TGTGCCAGCAGCCGGTACGGGACTAGCTTCCAAGAGACCCAGTACTTC
- | TRBJ2-6 | - | TRBV10-3 | CAISESGGPGANVLTF | TGTGCCATCAGTGAGTCTGGGGGACCTGGGGCCAACGTCCTGACTTTC
once | TRBJ2-2 | - | TRBV5-1 | CASSGASGNTGELFF | TGCGCCAGCTCGGGGGCTAGCGGGAACACCGGGGAGCTGTTTTTT
- | TRBJ2-7 | TRBD1 | TRBV9 | CASSVGTEYVEQYF | TGTGCCAGCAGCGTGGGGACAGAGTACGTCGAGCAGTACTTC
- | TRBJ2-7 | - | TRBV19 | CASSMRYESYEQYF | TGTGCCAGTAGTATGCGGTACGAGTCCTACGAGCAGTACTTC
- | TRBJ2-2 | - | TRBV27 | CASSLWSGPTNTGELFF | TGTGCCAGCAGTTTATGGAGCGGCCCTACGAACACCGGGGAGCTGTTTTTT
- | TRBJ1-2 | TRBD1 | TRBV6-6 | CASRSDRGNYGYTF | TGTGCCAGCAGATCGGACAGGGGGAACTATGGCTACACCTTC
- | TRBJ2-1 | TRBD2 | TRBV7-6 | CASSPGLAGVVEQFF | TGTGCCAGCAGCCCGGGACTAGCGGGAGTTGTAGAGCAGTTCTTC
once | TRBJ2-3 | TRBD2 | TRBV6-5 | CASSYSGLAVRDTQYF | TGTGCCAGCAGTTACTCGGGGCTAGCGGTACGGGATACGCAGTATTTT
- | TRBJ2-1 | TRBD1 | TRBV2 | CASISGQGPYNEQFF | TGTGCCAGCATCTCCGGACAGGGTCCCTACAATGAGCAGTTCTTC
- | TRBJ1-4 | - | TRBV4-1 | CASSQETVLNEKLFF | TGCGCCAGCAGCCAGGAAACCGTACTTAATGAAAAACTGTTTTTT
few | TRBJ1-2 | - | TRBV19 | CASSTGLLYGYTF | TGTGCCAGTAGTACAGGGCTCCTCTATGGCTACACCTTC
few | TRBJ1-2 | TRBD1 | TRBV5-1 | CASSPGDSYGYTF | TGCGCCAGCAGCCCAGGGGACAGTTATGGCTACACCTTC
- | TRBJ2-7 | TRBD1 | TRBV5-6 | CASSLGPFQGAWVDEQYF | TGTGCCAGCAGCTTGGGTCCCTTTCAGGGGGCATGGGTCGACGAGCAGTACTTC
- | TRBJ1-2 | - | TRBV10-3 | CAISEDWQSYGYTF | TGTGCCATCAGTGAAGATTGGCAGAGCTATGGCTACACCTTC
- | TRBJ1-1 | - | TRBV6-1 | CASSPVEGSNTEAFF | TGTGCCAGCAGCCCAGTGGAGGGCTCGAACACTGAAGCTTTCTTT
- | TRBJ2-1 | TRBD2 | TRBV9 | CASSVARGSGRVHEQFF | TGTGCCAGCAGCGTAGCTCGTGGAAGCGGGAGGGTCCATGAGCAGTTCTTC
- | TRBJ1-2 | - | TRBV21-1 | CASSKEAGGVYGYTF | TGTGCCAGCAGCAAAGAGGCCGGGGGCGTCTATGGCTACACCTTC
- | TRBJ1-2 | TRBD1 | TRBV29-1 | CSVERPAGGSLESDGYTF | TGCAGCGTTGAAAGGCCGGCAGGGGGATCCCTAGAGTCGGATGGCTACACCTTC
- | TRBJ2-7 | - | TRBV5-1 | CASSLEGGVSYEQYF | TGCGCCAGCAGCTTGGAAGGCGGGGTTTCCTACGAGCAGTACTTC
- | TRBJ2-7 | - | TRBV11-1 | CASSLAGYEQYF | TGTGCCAGCAGCTTAGCAGGGTACGAGCAGTACTTC
- | TRBJ1-2 | TRBD1 | TRBV5-8 | CASSLGGSWTGSYGYTF | TGTGCCAGCAGCTTAGGAGGCTCCTGGACAGGGAGCTATGGCTACACCTTC
- | TRBJ1-1 | - | TRBV25-1 | CASSESQGSGAFF | TGTGCCAGCAGTGAATCTCAGGGGAGCGGAGCTTTCTTT
- | TRBJ2-2 | - | TRBV5-6 | CASSLWQRNTGELFF | TGTGCCAGCAGCTTGTGGCAGAGAAACACCGGGGAGCTGTTTTTT
- | TRBJ2-7 | - | TRBV9 | CASSVGDYEQYF | TGTGCCAGCAGCGTCGGGGATTACGAGCAGTACTTC
- | TRBJ1-2 | - | TRBV7-2 | CASSLLEGF | TGTGCCAGCAGCCTGTTAGAGGGTTTC
- | TRBJ1-1 | - | TRBV9 | CASSVGSENTEAFF | TGTGCCAGCAGCGTAGGGTCGGAAAACACTGAAGCTTTCTTT
- | TRBJ1-4 | - | TRBV2 | CATTGTTNEKLFF | TGTGCCACCACCGGGACAACTAATGAAAAACTGTTTTTT